The present TCR beta chain was sequenced within a study of CD8 T cells in ankylosing spondylitis. Trimming removed 3 bases at V and 5 bases at J, with 8 bases between. This CDR3 is built from 11 residues. Germline V CDR1 and CDR2: GTSNPN, SVGIG (reference sequence). TCRdb re-called the 5' RACE reads with MiXCR, one entry per CDR3 protein. Here the sample spans about 250,000 distinct CDR3 sequences, approximately 8% being singletons. The J gene is TRBJ2-7, the V gene TRBV30, with D uncertain. This sequence originates from a female donor with ankylosing spondylitis or in good health (not recorded which). Sequences were obtained from blood, either unsorted or a sorted T cell fraction (not recorded which). This chain's CDR3 is CAWSSRHEQYF. CDR3 nucleotide sequence: TGTGCCTGGAGCTCTCGCCACGAGCAGTACTTC.